Below are 30 T cell receptor beta chains sequenced from a single sample in a study of T cell repertoires in cytomegalovirus infection (dated by TCRdb to between 2018 and 2020). The reads were generated on an Illumina HiSeq 1500. TCRdb reworked the public reads: Q25 trimming with fastp, MiXCR clone assembly, productive beta chains retained. Each CDR3 protein appears once, grouped with its most common genes and DNA. This sample comprises about 740,000 distinct CDR3 sequences, approximately 40% of them detected only once. The top ten hold around 3% of the sample. Sequenced material: PBMCs. The source of these receptors is a human donor in good health (CMV status not recorded). Some clones in this sample may be carry-over from other donors' samples.

This clonotype was counted a few times. The chain uses TRBV5-5 and TRBJ1-1; D is undetermined. The ends were cut back, 0 bases at V and 6 bases at J, with 9 bases in the middle. The CDR3 consists of 13 residues. Germline V CDR1 and CDR2: SGHKS, YYEKEE (reference sequence). DNA of the CDR3: TGTGCCAGCAGCTTGGAGGCTGGCGCTGAAGCTTTCTTT. This translates into CASSLEAGAEAFF. The full variable domain, in which reference TRBV5-5 and TRBJ1-1 provide the parts outside the CDR3, is DAGVTQSPTHLIKTRGQQVTLRCSPISGHKSVSWYQQVLGQGPQFIFQYYEKEERGRGNFPDRFSARQFPNYSSELNVNALLLGDSALYLCASSLEAGAEAFFGQGTRLTVV.

The chain has TRBV14 and TRBJ2-3, with D unresolved. V was pared by 4 bases and J by 5 bases, with 13 bases between. There are 14 residues in the CDR3. The germline V gene has CDR1 SGHDN and CDR2 FVKESK. For the CDR3, the DNA is TGTGCCAGCAGCCCCGGCGTTGGTGGAGATACGCAGTATTTT. The encoded protein is CASSPGVGGDTQYF.

J is TRBJ2-3 and V is TRBV6-1; D possibly corresponds to TRBD2 (6 bases). In germline, CDR1 is MNHNS, CDR2 SASEGT. V lost 6 bases to trimming and J lost 0 bases, with 16 bases between them. The CDR3 is made up of 16 amino acids. CDR3 sequence (DNA): TGTGCCAGCAGCGCCGGGACTTCGTCTAGCACAGATACGCAGTATTTT. Translating it yields CASSAGTSSSTDTQYF.

In its sample, this clonotype was seen many times. The chain couples TRBV5-4 to TRBJ1-2; tentatively, D is TRBD1 (6 bases). The CDR3 loop spans 12 amino acids. Germline assignment: CDR1 SGHNT and CDR2 YYREEE (reference sequence). The V end lost 2 bases, the J end lost 6 bases, and 8 bases lay between the germline ends. The CDR3 bases are TGTGCCAGCAGCTTAGGGGGGGATGGCTACACCTTC. Protein: CASSLGGDGYTF.

The gene calls are TRBV12-3 or TRBV12-4 and TRBJ2-1; D is possibly TRBD1 (6 bases). This CDR3 has 13 amino acids. V dropped 8 bases and J dropped 10 bases, with 18 bases sitting between them. Here the CDR3 DNA reads TGTGCCAGCTCCTTCCTCCCCGGGACAGAGCAGTTCTTC. Translating gives CASSFLPGTEQFF.

This clonotype was picked up a small number of times. The V and J genes are TRBV7-3 and TRBJ2-1; 8 bases are a match to TRBD2. V shed 2 bases, J shed 5 bases, and the junction held 8 bases outside the gene matches. The CDR3 has 16 amino acids. Germline CDR1 is SGHTA and CDR2 is FQGTGA. CDR3 bases: TGTGCCAGCAGCTTATTGGGTAGCGGGGACCACAATGAGCAGTTCTTC. Translated: CASSLLGSGDHNEQFF.

This clonotype was counted many times. J is TRBJ2-1 and V is TRBV28; D ambiguous. Germline CDR1 reads MDHEN; CDR2 reads SYDVKM. The CDR3 is made up of 15 amino acids. The V end lost 4 bases, the J end lost 0 bases, and 10 bases lay between the germline ends. The CDR3 region has the DNA TGTGCCAGCAGTTCCCCAGAGCTCTCCTACAATGAGCAGTTCTTC. Translating gives CASSSPELSYNEQFF.

The J gene is TRBJ1-4, the V gene TRBV4-1, with D possibly matching TRBD1 (6 bases). CDR1 and CDR2 (germline): MGHRA, YSYEKL. This CDR3 is built from 16 residues. Trimming shortened V by 4 bases and J by 6 bases, and 18 bases separated the two germline ends. CDR3 in DNA: TGCGCCAGCAGCCTACCGCACAGGGTCGATCATGAAAAACTGTTTTTT. Residues: CASSLPHRVDHEKLFF.

This chain links TRBV12-3 or TRBV12-4 with TRBJ1-1; D remains ambiguous. V was trimmed by 4 bases and J by 4 bases, leaving 10 bases between them. This CDR3 has 13 amino acids. In nucleotides, the CDR3 is TGTGCCAGCAGTTACAAGGAGGGCACTGAAGCTTTCTTT. Its translation: CASSYKEGTEAFF.

This clonotype came up many times. J is TRBJ2-1 and V is TRBV7-2; tentative D call: TRBD1 (6 bases). V was cut by 5 bases and J by 10 bases, with 18 bases left in between. This CDR3 has 14 amino acids. From germline, CDR1 is SGHTA and CDR2 FQGNSA. The CDR3 DNA reads TGTGCCAGCAGCCCGTGGACAGATGGTATCGAGCAGTTCTTC. This sequence encodes CASSPWTDGIEQFF.

As concerns this clonotype: This CDR3 fails to terminate in the conserved phenylalanine or tryptophan, so it likely reflects a read error. The genes are TRBV15 and TRBJ2-7; D is unresolved. This CDR3 region has 16 residues. Trimming took 7 bases from V and 0 from J, leaving 19 bases between them. In germline, CDR1 is LNHNV, CDR2 YYDKDF (reference sequence). The CDR3 here is CATTRRPGRRSYEQYL. CDR3 in DNA: TGTGCCACCACCCGACGTCCGGGCCGACGCTCCTACGAGCAGTACTTA.

This clonotype was counted only a few times. The chain links TRBV5-6 to TRBJ2-7; 7 bases are shared with TRBD1. This CDR3 is 16 amino acids long. Germline V gene data show CDR1 as SGHDT and CDR2 as YYEEEE. The ends lost 2 bases at V and 1 base at J; junction bases unmatched: 9. CDR3 nucleotides: TGTGCCAGCAGCTTACGGGGACAGCGAACTTCCTACGAGCAGTACTTC. This sequence encodes CASSLRGQRTSYEQYF.

The rearrangement joins TRBV19 to TRBJ1-1; a weak D match, TRBD1 (5 bases). Germline CDR1 LNHDA, CDR2 SQIVND (reference sequence). This CDR3 has 13 amino acids. The V and J ends lost 6 bases and 4 bases respectively, with 12 bases between them. CDR3 loop: CASSNRGGTEAFF. The CDR3 coding sequence is TGTGCCAGTAGCAACCGCGGGGGCACTGAAGCTTTCTTT.

The V call is TRBV6-8, the J call TRBJ2-4; tentative D call: TRBD2 (5 bases). The CDR3 runs to 14 residues. Trimming stripped 6 bases from V and 6 bases from J, with 15 bases between. CDR1 is MNHGY and CDR2 is SAAAGT in the germline V gene. CDR3 sequence: CASRGDAIGNIQYF. Written as DNA, the CDR3 is TGTGCCAGCAGGGGAGATGCAATAGGAAACATTCAGTACTTC.

The rearrangement joins TRBV19 to TRBJ1-5; D is uncertain. Germline assignment: CDR1 LNHDA and CDR2 SQIVND (reference sequence). This CDR3 comprises 15 residues. Trimming took off 2 bases at V and 0 bases at J, with 8 bases between the two ends. In DNA, the CDR3 is TGTGCCAGTAGTATACTAGGGAATAGCAATCAGCCCCAGCATTTT. Translation gives CASSILGNSNQPQHF. Variable domain in full (rest from reference TRBV19 and TRBJ1-5): DGGITQSPKYLFRKEGQNVTLSCEQNLNHDAMYWYRQDPGQGLRLIYYSQIVNDFQKGDIAEGYSVSREKKESFPLTVTSAQKNPTAFYLCASSILGNSNQPQHFGDGTRLSIL.

Written as DNA, the CDR3 is TGTGCCAGCAGCCAGTTAACAGGGGCTACTAACTATGGCTACACCTTC. This sequence encodes CASSQLTGATNYGYTF. The rearrangement links TRBV3-1 to TRBJ1-2; 7 nucleotides line up with TRBD1. The trim removed 3 bases at V and 0 bases at J, leaving 7 bases unmatched. CDR1 LGHDT and CDR2 YNNKEL come from the germline V gene (reference sequence). The CDR3 spans 16 residues.

This clonotype has a handful of counts. The chain couples TRBV7-9 to TRBJ2-7; 9 bases are a match to TRBD1. Germline lookup yields CDR1 SEHNR and CDR2 FQNEAQ (reference sequence). The CDR3 runs 15 residues. J gave up 6 bases and V 4 bases, and 10 bases lay outside the gene matches. This CDR3 is CASSSTRDRVGEQYF. The CDR3 DNA reads TGTGCCAGCAGCTCCACCCGGGACAGGGTCGGCGAGCAGTACTTC.

The J gene is TRBJ2-2, the V gene TRBV24-1; 8 positions match TRBD1. With 5 bases clipped from V and 7 bases from J, the junction kept 8 bases outside the gene matches. Per germline, CDR1 KGHDR and CDR2 SFDVKD. The CDR3 loop spans 15 amino acids. CDR3 protein: CATSVQGARNGELFF. The CDR3 nucleotides read TGTGCCACCAGTGTGCAGGGGGCAAGGAACGGGGAGCTGTTTTTT.

CDR3: CASSIQGQGSPLHF. For the CDR3, the DNA is TGCGCCAGCAGTATACAGGGCCAGGGTTCACCCCTCCACTTT. This chain uses TRBV10-2 with TRBJ1-6, with D possibly matching TRBD1 (6 bases). The V end lost 5 bases, the J end lost 9 bases, and 14 bases lay between the germline ends. Germline-derived CDR1 and CDR2 are WSHSY and SAAADI. The CDR3 totals 14 residues.

This sequence joins TRBV12-3 or TRBV12-4 and TRBJ2-7; D unresolved. V dropped 5 bases and J dropped 7 bases, with 15 bases sitting between them. There are 13 residues in the CDR3. The chain's CDR3 is CASSLLPGREQYF. The CDR3 DNA follows: TGTGCCAGCAGTCTACTCCCTGGTCGAGAGCAGTACTTC.

The chain couples TRBV29-1 to TRBJ1-1, with D hard to call. This CDR3 is 11 amino acids long. Germline CDR1 reads SQVTM; CDR2 reads ANQGSEA. V lost 5 bases, J lost 1 base, and 5 bases lay in between. Written as DNA, the CDR3 is TGCAGCGTTCGAGAGAACACTGAAGCTTTCTTT. Translation: CSVRENTEAFF.

This sequence joins TRBV3-1 and TRBJ1-5; D gene uncertain. V gave up 1 base and J gave up 4 bases, with 5 bases separating them. This CDR3 spans 13 amino acids. The V gene's germline CDR1 is LGHDT and CDR2 YNNKEL (reference sequence). CDR3 DNA sequence: TGTGCCAGCAGCCAAGCCTTGAATCAGCCCCAGCATTTT. Translated: CASSQALNQPQHF.

This chain connects TRBV19 to TRBJ2-5; 8 positions agree with TRBD1. CDR1 and CDR2 (germline): LNHDA, SQIVND (reference sequence). CDR3 size: 15 residues. V shed 5 bases and J 5 bases; nucleotides not matched to a gene: 10. CDR3 amino acids: CASSPLTGVGETQYF. The CDR3 DNA reads TGTGCCAGTAGTCCCCTGACAGGGGTCGGGGAGACCCAGTACTTC. Full variable domain (missing parts from reference TRBV19 and TRBJ2-5): DGGITQSPKYLFRKEGQNVTLSCEQNLNHDAMYWYRQDPGQGLRLIYYSQIVNDFQKGDIAEGYSVSREKKESFPLTVTSAQKNPTAFYLCASSPLTGVGETQYFGPGTRLLVL.

This clonotype was counted between two and nine times. The rearrangement joins TRBV28 to TRBJ2-3; tentatively, D is TRBD2 (6 bases). V was trimmed by 1 base and J by 5 bases, leaving 19 bases between them. The CDR3 has 17 residues. Germline V gene lookup returns CDR1 MDHEN and CDR2 SYDVKM. The CDR3: CASSLLFGSLLGDTQYF. In DNA, the CDR3 is TGTGCCAGCAGTTTATTGTTCGGGAGTTTGTTAGGAGATACGCAGTATTTT.

There are a few counts of this clonotype. V usage is TRBV28 and J usage is TRBJ2-3, with D hard to call. CDR3 length: 13 amino acids. The germline V gene encodes CDR1 MDHEN and CDR2 SYDVKM. V was clipped by 2 bases and J by 4 bases, with 7 bases between them. The CDR3 DNA reads as TGTGCCAGCAGTTTAAAAGGGCCAGATACGCAGTATTTT. It translates to CASSLKGPDTQYF.

V and J are TRBV7-6 and TRBJ2-3, with D unclear. CDR1 is SGHVS, CDR2 FNYEAQ, per germline. The CDR3 loop spans 13 amino acids. Trimming left V 5 bases short and J 6 bases short, with 12 bases between. The CDR3 coding sequence is TGTGCCAGCAGCCCCCCGTGGGTTGATACGCAGTATTTT. Encoded protein: CASSPPWVDTQYF.

The chain links TRBV6-1 to TRBJ2-1; 9 bases map to TRBD2. Germline V CDR1 and CDR2: MNHNS, SASEGT. This CDR3 is built from 16 residues. J was trimmed by 3 bases and V by 0 bases; bases with no gene match: 3. The CDR3 DNA reads TGTGCCAGCAGTGAAGCTGCGGGAGGGAACTACAATGAGCAGTTCTTC. This gives the protein CASSEAAGGNYNEQFF.

This clonotype was detected a few times. V usage is TRBV10-3 and J usage is TRBJ2-7; no definite D call. The CDR3 consists of 15 residues. V was pared by 3 bases and J by 6 bases, with 18 bases between. Germline CDR1 ENHRY, CDR2 SYGVKD. This chain's CDR3 is CAISEESKIPLEQYF. The CDR3 coding sequence is TGTGCCATCAGTGAAGAATCAAAAATCCCCCTCGAGCAGTACTTC.

This clonotype appeared a single time. The chain combines TRBV20-1 with TRBJ1-6; perhaps TRBD1 as D (5 bases). CDR1 DFQATT and CDR2 SNEGSKA come from the germline V gene (reference sequence). Trimming took 2 bases from V and 5 from J, leaving 19 bases between them. The CDR3 consists of 17 residues. In DNA, the CDR3 is TGCAGTGCTAGAAAACAGGAGGTACAGAGAAATAATTCACCCCTCCACTTT. It translates to CSARKQEVQRNNSPLHF.

This chain uses TRBV19 with TRBJ2-2; D gene uncertain. Between the trimmed V and J ends, which lost 10 bases and 1 base, there was a span of 13 bases. Germline V gene lookup returns CDR1 LNHDA and CDR2 SQIVND (reference sequence). The length of the CDR3 is 14 residues. CDR3 DNA: TGTGCCACCCGGGTGGGCTTGAACACCGGGGAGCTGTTTTTT. It yields the protein CATRVGLNTGELFF. Combining the CDR3 with reference TRBV19 and TRBJ2-2 gives the whole variable domain DGGITQSPKYLFRKEGQNVTLSCEQNLNHDAMYWYRQDPGQGLRLIYYSQIVNDFQKGDIAEGYSVSREKKESFPLTVTSAQKNPTAFYLCATRVGLNTGELFFGEGSRLTVL.